A single sample is the source of the 23 T cell receptor beta chains below, sequenced in a study of identical twins. TCRdb redid the calling of the 5' RACE reads with MiXCR, one entry per CDR3 protein. The sample has roughly 190,000 distinct CDR3 sequences, around a sixth seen once; the top ten hold over 35%. These data are also associated with another study on T cells expressing NK-cell markers.

Sequencing was performed on CD8+ T cells sorted from blood. Every receptor here comes from a woman in her late teens or twenties in good health.

The rearrangement links TRBV12-3 or TRBV12-4 to TRBJ1-4; D call uncertain. Trimming cost V 1 base and J 5 bases, with 5 bases left between them. There are 13 residues in the CDR3. The CDR3 region is CASSLGGNEKLFF. The CDR3 bases are TGTGCCAGCAGTTTAGGGGGAAATGAAAAACTGTTTTTT.

A note on this clonotype: This clone may be a read error of a much larger clone one base away. The chain links TRBV7-8 to TRBJ2-7; no definite D call. In germline, CDR1 is SGHVS, CDR2 FQNEAQ. The V and J ends lost 6 bases and 3 bases respectively, with 6 bases between them. The CDR3 spans 11 residues. The chain's CDR3 is CASSVNYEQYF. As DNA, the CDR3 is TGTGCCAGCAGTGTAAACTACGAGCAGTACTTC.

The chain has TRBV10-3 and TRBJ1-1, with D possibly being TRBD1 (5 bases). V lost 0 bases and J 7 bases, leaving 9 bases between the germline ends. The CDR3 is made up of 13 amino acids. Germline V lookup: CDR1 ENHRY, CDR2 SYGVKD. In DNA form, the CDR3 reads TGTGCCATCAGTGAGTCGACAGCCATTGAAGCTTTCTTT. Amino acids: CAISESTAIEAFF.

V is TRBV10-2 and J is TRBJ2-1; 9 bases align to TRBD1. V lost 11 bases and J lost 4; bases outside the gene matches: 9. The CDR3 is made up of 14 amino acids. From germline, CDR1 is WSHSY and CDR2 SAAADI. CDR3: CAAGLGQGYNEQFF. The CDR3 DNA sequence: TGCGCCGCTGGGTTGGGACAGGGTTACAATGAGCAGTTCTTC.

Many counts were recorded for this clonotype. The chain combines TRBV15 with TRBJ2-2; 9 positions agree with TRBD1. From germline, CDR1 is LNHNV and CDR2 YYDKDF (reference sequence). This CDR3 region has 14 residues. With 5 bases clipped from V and 6 bases from J, the junction kept 4 bases outside the gene matches. CDR3 sequence (DNA): TGTGCCACCAGCGGGGACAGGGAAGCCGGGGAGCTGTTTTTT. Its translation: CATSGDREAGELFF.

This clonotype appeared a few times. This sequence joins TRBV29-1 and TRBJ2-7; 8 bases align to TRBD1. V lost 8 bases, J lost 3 bases, and 9 bases stayed unmatched. The CDR3 has 13 amino acids. Looked up from germline, CDR1 is SQVTM and CDR2 is ANQGSEA. CDR3: CSFTGTGYYEQYF. The CDR3 bases are TGCAGCTTTACCGGGACAGGTTACTACGAGCAGTACTTC.

This clonotype turned up a few times. The CDR3 region is CASSQEGLMAAGGPNEQFF. CDR3 nucleotides: TGCGCCAGCAGCCAAGAAGGCCTTATGGCGGCGGGAGGGCCGAATGAGCAGTTCTTC. This sequence joins TRBV4-1 and TRBJ2-1, with 9 bases identical to TRBD2. In germline, CDR1 is MGHRA, CDR2 YSYEKL. V was clipped by 0 bases and J by 7 bases; unmatched bases: 16. This CDR3 comprises 19 residues.

This clonotype has more than one count but fewer than ten. V gene TRBV5-1 combines with J gene TRBJ2-5; D is ambiguous. This CDR3 region has 14 residues. The germline gives CDR1 SGHRS, CDR2 YFSETQ. V dropped 7 bases and J dropped 3 bases, with 16 bases sitting between them. The CDR3 region has the DNA TGCGCCAGCTCCTATGGGAAGGAGAAAGAGACCCAGTACTTC. Its translation: CASSYGKEKETQYF.

J is TRBJ1-6 and V is TRBV5-1, with D hard to call. Germline CDR1 reads SGHRS; CDR2 reads YFSETQ. This CDR3 has 15 residues. V lost 0 bases, J lost 11 bases, and 15 bases lay in between. The chain's CDR3 is CASSLEGSQQTPLHF. Here the CDR3 DNA reads TGCGCCAGCAGCTTGGAAGGGTCCCAACAGACACCCCTCCACTTT.

The gene calls are TRBV30 and TRBJ2-1, with D possibly being TRBD2 (6 bases). Deletions cut 1 base from V and 4 bases from J, with 11 bases between. This CDR3 spans 14 amino acids. From germline, CDR1 is GTSNPN and CDR2 SVGIG (reference sequence). CDR3 amino acids: CAWSGGGAYNEQFF. In nucleotides, the CDR3 is TGTGCCTGGAGTGGGGGCGGGGCTTACAATGAGCAGTTCTTC.

The V call is TRBV7-9, the J call TRBJ1-2, with a weak D call TRBD1 (5 bases). This CDR3 has 11 residues. From germline, CDR1 is SEHNR and CDR2 FQNEAQ (reference sequence). The V end was cut by 7 bases, the J end by 5 bases, with 8 bases between. CDR3 DNA: TGTGCCAGCACCGGGGGATATGGCTACACCTTC. Translating it yields CASTGGYGYTF.

CDR3 loop: CASSLAQDRVSYEQYF. The CDR3 DNA is TGTGCCAGCAGCTTAGCGCAGGACAGGGTTTCCTACGAGCAGTACTTC. The chain has TRBV7-2 and TRBJ2-7; TRBD1 matches at 8 bases. CDR3 length: 16 amino acids. Germline CDR1 is SGHTA and CDR2 is FQGNSA. V lost 0 bases and J lost 1; bases outside the gene matches: 5.

In this sample, this clonotype turned up a few times. This rearrangement joins TRBV4-3 to TRBJ2-1; D is unresolved. Trimming removed 3 bases at V and 10 bases at J, with 7 bases between. Germline V lookup: CDR1 LGHNA, CDR2 YSLEER. The CDR3 contains 11 residues. The CDR3 DNA follows: TGCGCCAGCAGCCAGATGGGAGAGCAGTTCTTC. It encodes CASSQMGEQFF.

The chain has TRBV4-3 and TRBJ1-1, with no clear D. V lost 2 bases and J lost 4, with 17 bases in between. Germline-derived CDR1 and CDR2 are LGHNA and YSLEER. The CDR3 loop spans 16 amino acids. In DNA, the CDR3 is TGCGCCAGCAGCCAATCGACGGGCCTCCGGGGCACTGAAGCTTTCTTT. Its translation is CASSQSTGLRGTEAFF.

The chain combines TRBV7-9 with TRBJ2-1; 7 bases align to TRBD2. There are 15 residues in the CDR3. The J segment lost 5 bases and the V segment lost 5 bases, leaving 9 bases of the junction unmatched. Germline CDR1 and CDR2: SEHNR and FQNEAQ (reference sequence). The CDR3 loop is CASSTLWGGDNEQFF. CDR3 DNA: TGTGCCAGCAGCACCCTCTGGGGGGGTGACAATGAGCAGTTCTTC.

This clonotype was counted many times. This rearrangement joins TRBV11-2 to TRBJ2-7; 7 bases are a match to TRBD1. The CDR3 is made up of 14 amino acids. V shed 3 bases, J shed 3 bases, and the junction held 5 bases outside the gene matches. Germline V gives CDR1 SGHAT, CDR2 FQNNGV. CDR3 nucleotides: TGTGCCAGCAGCTTGGGCAGGGGGTTCTACGAGCAGTACTTC. Amino acid sequence: CASSLGRGFYEQYF.

The rearrangement uses TRBV7-9 and TRBJ2-2; D call uncertain. Trimming cost V 1 base and J 3 bases, with 6 bases left between them. The V gene's germline CDR1 is SEHNR and CDR2 FQNEAQ (reference sequence). The CDR3 has 14 residues. Here the CDR3 reads CASSLVVDTGELFF. The CDR3 nucleotides read TGTGCCAGCAGCTTAGTTGTAGACACCGGGGAGCTGTTTTTT.

In this sample, this clonotype turned up a few times. The chain has TRBV20-1 and TRBJ1-5; possible D gene TRBD1, 5 bases. The CDR3 contains 15 residues. Trimming shortened V by 3 bases and J by 1 base, and 13 bases separated the two germline ends. Germline-derived CDR1 and CDR2 are DFQATT and SNEGSKA (reference sequence). The chain's CDR3 is CSASWGVESNQPQHF. The CDR3 DNA reads as TGCAGTGCTAGTTGGGGGGTGGAGAGCAATCAGCCCCAGCATTTT.

The CDR3 here is CASRWDRGYEQYF. Here the CDR3 DNA reads TGTGCCAGCAGGTGGGACAGGGGGTACGAGCAGTACTTC. The chain employs TRBV6-1 and TRBJ2-7, with TRBD1 matching 11 bases. With 6 bases clipped from V and 4 bases from J, the junction kept 2 bases outside the gene matches. Germline V gene lookup returns CDR1 MNHNS and CDR2 SASEGT. The CDR3 has 13 amino acids.

The V and J genes are TRBV7-2 and TRBJ2-3; D gene ambiguous. Germline CDR1 is SGHTA and CDR2 is FQGNSA. The CDR3 totals 14 residues. Trimming left V 3 bases short and J 6 bases short, with 13 bases between. CDR3 DNA sequence: TGTGCCAGCAGCTTCTTATTAGAAACGGATACGCAGTATTTT. Translated, it gives CASSFLLETDTQYF.

This clonotype was observed a handful of times. V gene TRBV10-2 combines with J gene TRBJ2-5; the D is unclear. The CDR3 sequence is 13 residues long. Germline CDR1 and CDR2: WSHSY and SAAADI. The V end was cut by 7 bases, the J end by 1 base, with 10 bases between. The CDR3 DNA sequence: TGCGCCAGCACCCCCTTGCTCCAAGAGACCCAGTACTTC. It encodes CASTPLLQETQYF.

This clonotype was seen a handful of times. V and J are TRBV12-3 or TRBV12-4 and TRBJ2-1, with a tentative D call TRBD2 (7 bases). The germline V and J ends were trimmed by 7 bases and 1 base, with 14 bases remaining between them. CDR3 length equals 15 residues. CDR3 sequence: CASIGGPRSYNEQFF. In DNA, the CDR3 is TGTGCCAGCATCGGGGGGCCGAGGTCCTACAATGAGCAGTTCTTC.

Written as DNA, the CDR3 is TGTGCCAGCAGCTTAGCGCGGGAGGATGAGCAGTTCTTC. This sequence encodes CASSLAREDEQFF. The chain has TRBV7-2 and TRBJ2-1, with 8 bases that match TRBD2. This CDR3 has 13 amino acids. The V gene's germline CDR1 is SGHTA and CDR2 FQGNSA. V was pared by 0 bases and J by 8 bases, with 0 bases of the junction left unmatched.